The 27 T cell receptor beta chains below come from one sample, sequenced in a study of PD-1 blockade in classical Hodgkin lymphoma. Clones were sequenced by immunoSEQ multiplex PCR, and TCRdb holds only the in-frame ones, with some missing. The repertoire holds fewer than 45,000 clones, with around 80% as singletons. Every patient relapsed after autologous stem cell transplantation, and brentuximab vedotin exposure varied. This material consisted of peripheral blood mononuclear cells (PBMCs), taken at baseline. These receptors originate from a human donor with classical Hodgkin lymphoma.

The V call is TRBV28, the J call TRBJ2-7, with D possibly being TRBD1 (6 bases). Looked up from germline, CDR1 is MDHEN and CDR2 is SYDVKM. V shed 4 bases and J shed 2 bases, with 12 bases lying between them. This CDR3 comprises 14 residues. The CDR3 protein is CASSSPTGTYEQYF. CDR3 bases: TGTGCCAGCAGTTCCCCCACAGGGACCTACGAGCAGTACTTC.

For this clone: One junction end does not reproduce the germline sequence, and a read error may be involved. This chain connects TRBV7-7 to TRBJ2-7; 13 bases line up with TRBD2. Germline V gene data show CDR1 as SSHAT and CDR2 as FNYEAQ (reference sequence). The CDR3 length is 15 residues. The CDR3 nucleotides read TGTGCTAGCAGCCCTCGACTAGCGGGAGGAGAAGAGCAGTACTTC. This gives the protein CASSPRLAGGEEQYF.

The chain recombines TRBV7-9 with TRBJ1-5, with TRBD1 as a possible D gene (6 bases). Germline loops: CDR1 SEHNR, CDR2 FQNEAQ (reference sequence). The V end lost 0 bases, the J end lost 1 base, and 16 bases lay between the germline ends. The CDR3 is made up of 18 amino acids. The CDR3 nucleotides are TGTGCCAGCAGCTTAGCGGTCGGGGGCCCCGGGAGCAATCAGCCCCAGCATTTT. Its protein is CASSLAVGGPGSNQPQHF.

V and J are TRBV6-6 and TRBJ1-4; D call uncertain. The CDR3 loop spans 13 amino acids. Trimming removed 4 bases at V and 1 base at J, with 4 bases between. CDR1 is MNHNY, CDR2 SVGAGI, per germline (reference sequence). The CDR3 protein is CASSWVTNEKLFF. The CDR3 DNA reads as TGTGCCAGCAGTTGGGTAACTAATGAAAAACTGTTTTTT.

V usage is TRBV28 and J usage is TRBJ2-7; 7 nucleotides match TRBD1. Losses at the gene ends were 8 bases for V and 2 bases for J; bases not matched to a gene: 9. The CDR3 runs to 14 residues. From germline, CDR1 is MDHEN and CDR2 SYDVKM. CDR3 bases: TGTGCCAGCCGACCCCGGGACAGCCCCTACGAGCAGTACTTC. This encodes CASRPRDSPYEQYF.

The chain links TRBV5-1 to TRBJ2-7, with 11 nucleotides matching TRBD2. Per germline, CDR1 SGHRS and CDR2 YFSETQ. J lost 2 bases, V lost 3 bases, and 4 bases had no gene match. This CDR3 comprises 15 residues. CDR3 sequence: CASSWSTSGTYEQYF. CDR3 DNA sequence: TGCGCCAGCAGCTGGTCGACTAGCGGGACCTACGAGCAGTACTTC.

The chain couples TRBV2 to TRBJ2-5; no definite D call. Trimming stripped 7 bases from V and 2 bases from J, with 8 bases between. This CDR3 spans 12 amino acids. Germline V gives CDR1 SNHLY, CDR2 FYNNEI. The CDR3 spells CASIGLQETQYF. Here the CDR3 DNA reads TGTGCCAGCATAGGGCTACAAGAGACCCAGTACTTC.

The chain couples TRBV7-9 to TRBJ2-4, with D possibly matching TRBD2 (6 bases). The CDR3 spans 14 residues. The germline V and J ends were trimmed by 1 base and 7 bases, with 11 bases remaining between them. From germline, CDR1 is SEHNR and CDR2 FQNEAQ (reference sequence). This CDR3 reads CASSLGGMGNIQYF. CDR3 nucleotide sequence: TGTGCCAGCAGCTTAGGCGGGATGGGGAACATTCAGTACTTC. The full variable domain, completed using reference TRBV7-9 and TRBJ2-4, is DTGVSQNPRHKITKRGQNVTFRCDPISEHNRLYWYRQTLGQGPEFLTYFQNEAQLEKSRLLSDRFSAERPKGSFSTLEIQRTEQGDSAMYLCASSLGGMGNIQYFGAGTRLSVL.

V is TRBV7-2 and J is TRBJ1-6; 7 bases fit TRBD1. The CDR3 is 15 amino acids. Germline-derived CDR1 and CDR2 are SGHTA and FQGNSA. V shed 1 base and J 10 bases; nucleotides not matched to a gene: 7. The CDR3 DNA sequence: TGTGCCAGCAGCTTAGAAATAGGGGGCTACTCACCCCTCCACTTT. This gives the protein CASSLEIGGYSPLHF. The whole variable domain, filled in from reference TRBV7-2 and TRBJ1-6, reads GAGVSQSPSNKVTEKGKDVELRCDPISGHTALYWYRQSLGQGLEFLIYFQGNSAPDKSGLPSDRFSAERTGGSVSTLTIQRTQQEDSAVYLCASSLEIGGYSPLHFGNGTRLTVT.

A few counts support this clone. The V call is TRBV27, the J call TRBJ1-1, with D tentatively TRBD1 (5 bases). The V end lost 0 bases, the J end lost 3 bases, and 14 bases lay between the germline ends. Germline CDR1 and CDR2: MNHEY and SMNVEV (reference sequence). This CDR3 comprises 16 residues. CDR3 bases: TGTGCCAGCAGTTTATCGGTGGGACGTCGGGACACTGAAGCTTTCTTT. This encodes CASSLSVGRRDTEAFF.

The rearrangement links TRBV9 to TRBJ2-3; D unclear. This CDR3 is built from 14 residues. V shed 4 bases and J shed 5 bases, with 14 bases lying between them. Germline V CDR1 and CDR2: SGDLS, YYNGEE. The CDR3 is CASSPSLSLDTQYF. As DNA, the CDR3 is TGTGCCAGCAGCCCCTCATTGTCCTTAGATACGCAGTATTTT.

Only one count was recorded for this clone. The rearrangement links TRBV7-9 to TRBJ1-1, with D unresolved. Germline loops: CDR1 SEHNR, CDR2 FQNEAQ (reference sequence). This CDR3 has 13 residues. The ends were cut back, 5 bases at V and 1 base at J, with 8 bases in the middle. CDR3 bases: TGTGCCAGCAGCCGTTTACAGAACACTGAAGCTTTCTTT. This encodes CASSRLQNTEAFF.

The chain employs TRBV5-6 and TRBJ1-2; D is uncertain. V was shortened by 2 bases and J by 3 bases, with 8 bases between the two germline ends. The germline V gene has CDR1 SGHDT and CDR2 YYEEEE. The CDR3 spans 13 residues. The CDR3 region is CASSLQPDYGYTF. In DNA, the CDR3 is TGTGCCAGCAGCTTACAGCCCGACTATGGCTACACCTTC.

This chain connects TRBV2 to TRBJ2-5, with 8 bases that match TRBD1. This CDR3 region has 14 residues. From germline, CDR1 is SNHLY and CDR2 FYNNEI. V dropped 7 bases and J dropped 2; count of bases not matched to a gene: 6. The CDR3 sequence is CASNQDRAQETQYF. The DNA of the CDR3 is TGTGCCAGCAACCAGGACAGGGCTCAAGAGACCCAGTACTTC.

This sequence joins TRBV29-1 and TRBJ2-4; perhaps TRBD1 as D (6 bases). The V gene's germline CDR1 is SQVTM and CDR2 ANQGSEA. The CDR3 contains 12 residues. The germline V and J ends were trimmed by 3 bases and 4 bases, with 7 bases remaining between them. CDR3 region: CSVDTGKNIQYF. The CDR3 DNA reads TGCAGCGTTGATACAGGGAAAAACATTCAGTACTTC.

As to this clone: One end of the junction fails to match germline, which may point to a read error. This rearrangement joins TRBV10-3 to TRBJ2-6; D not certain. This CDR3 is 17 amino acids long. The germline CDR1 and CDR2 sequences are ENHRY and SYGVKD. Written as DNA, the CDR3 is TGTGCCATCGGGCCGGGCCAACCCTTTCCTGGAGCCAACGTCCTGACTTTC. This translates into CAIGPGQPFPGANVLTF.

This sequence joins TRBV5-1 and TRBJ2-1, with TRBD2 matching over 7 bases. This CDR3 spans 15 amino acids. Germline CDR1 SGHRS, CDR2 YFSETQ. J lost 2 bases, V lost 0 bases, and 2 bases had no gene match. CDR3 sequence (DNA): TGCGCCAGCAGCTTGGAGAGCGGGACCTACAATGAGCAGTTCTTC. Amino acids: CASSLESGTYNEQFF.

The chain employs TRBV21-1 and TRBJ2-1. TRBV21-1 is labeled a pseudogene. CDR3 size: 15 residues. The CDR3 sequence: CASSRRRRVYNEQFF. CDR3 nucleotide sequence: TGTGCCAGCAGCAGAAGACGTAGAGTCTACAATGAGCAGTTCTTC.

The V and J genes are TRBV7-2 and TRBJ2-7; 8 bases line up with TRBD2. Germline V gene lookup returns CDR1 SGHTA and CDR2 FQGNSA. After removal of 4 bases from V and 2 bases from J, the junction contained 4 bases not matched to a gene. There are 14 residues in the CDR3. The CDR3 is CASSSRAGAYEQYF. As DNA, the CDR3 is TGTGCCAGCAGCTCTCGAGCGGGGGCCTACGAGCAGTACTTC.

This clone showed up just a few times. The germline gene is not matched at one end of the junction; a read error may be the cause. This chain links TRBV28 with TRBJ1-2; TRBD1 might be the D (5 bases). Looked up from germline, CDR1 is MDHEN and CDR2 is SYDVKM. This CDR3 comprises 11 residues. The CDR3 protein is CLSRDGYGYTF. CDR3 DNA: TGCCTGTCCAGGGATGGCTATGGCTACACCTTC.

The genes are TRBV28 and TRBJ2-1, with 9 bases identical to TRBD2. V dropped 1 base and J dropped 9; count of bases not matched to a gene: 7. The CDR3 consists of 15 residues. Germline V gives CDR1 MDHEN, CDR2 SYDVKM. The CDR3 sequence: CASSLFGGREGEQFF. The CDR3 bases are TGTGCCAGCAGTTTATTTGGCGGGAGGGAGGGTGAGCAGTTCTTC. Supplemented by reference TRBV28 and TRBJ2-1, the full variable domain reads DVKVTQSSRYLVKRTGEKVFLECVQDMDHENMFWYRQDPGLGLRLIYFSYDVKMKEKGDIPEGYSVSREKKERFSLILESASTNQTSMYLCASSLFGGREGEQFFGPGTRLTVL.

This clone showed up many times. This chain links TRBV5-1 with TRBJ1-1; a weak D match, TRBD1 (6 bases). CDR3 size: 15 residues. Germline V gene lookup returns CDR1 SGHRS and CDR2 YFSETQ. Trimming removed 2 bases at V and 8 bases at J, with 19 bases between. This CDR3 reads CASSFLQGGGSEAFF. The CDR3, as DNA: TGCGCCAGCAGCTTCTTACAGGGTGGGGGTTCCGAAGCTTTCTTT.

This clone has a handful of counts. V gene TRBV2 combines with J gene TRBJ1-1; no clear D gene. The CDR3 covers 14 residues. Trimming removed 4 bases at V and 0 bases at J, with 9 bases between. Germline CDR1 is SNHLY and CDR2 is FYNNEI. The CDR3 reads CASSALQMNTEAFF. The DNA of the CDR3 is TGTGCCAGCAGTGCTTTACAGATGAACACTGAAGCTTTCTTT.

CDR3 loop: CASSGYYEQYF. The CDR3 coding sequence is TGTGCCAGCAGTGGGTACTACGAGCAGTACTTC. The V and J genes are TRBV6-1 and TRBJ2-7; D call uncertain. CDR3 length: 11 residues. The germline V gene has CDR1 MNHNS and CDR2 SASEGT. V was shortened by 4 bases and J by 3 bases, with 4 bases between the two germline ends.

This clone was seen a handful of times. The chain couples TRBV28 to TRBJ2-5; no definite D call. V was shortened by 0 bases and J by 5 bases, with 10 bases between the two germline ends. CDR3 length: 14 amino acids. The germline V gene has CDR1 MDHEN and CDR2 SYDVKM. The CDR3 nucleotides read TGTGCCAGCAGTTTATGGGCCAGCTGGGAGACCCAGTACTTC. Amino acids: CASSLWASWETQYF. Full variable domain (remainder filled in from reference TRBV28 and TRBJ2-5): DVKVTQSSRYLVKRTGEKVFLECVQDMDHENMFWYRQDPGLGLRLIYFSYDVKMKEKGDIPEGYSVSREKKERFSLILESASTNQTSMYLCASSLWASWETQYFGPGTRLLVL.

The rearrangement links TRBV7-6 to TRBJ2-3; 7 bases agree with TRBD2. CDR1 is SGHVS, CDR2 FNYEAQ, per germline. The V segment lost 3 bases and the J segment 2 bases; nucleotides outside the gene matches: 5. There are 15 residues in the CDR3. The CDR3 here is CASSFRDYHTDTQYF. DNA for the CDR3: TGTGCCAGCAGCTTCCGGGACTACCACACAGATACGCAGTATTTT.

This clone has more than one count but fewer than ten. This chain links TRBV30 with TRBJ1-1, with D unresolved. This CDR3 contains 14 residues. V was cut by 0 bases and J by 1 base, with 9 bases left in between. Looked up from germline, CDR1 is GTSNPN and CDR2 is SVGIG (reference sequence). This CDR3 is CAWSVLGRNTEAFF. Written as DNA, the CDR3 is TGTGCCTGGAGTGTACTGGGCAGGAACACTGAAGCTTTCTTT.